These 16 T cell receptor beta chains originate from one sample sequenced in a study of early T cells in non-severe SARS-CoV-2 infection. TCRdb processed the 5' RACE reads anew with MiXCR; each CDR3 protein has one entry. Of about 98,000 distinct CDR3 sequences in the sample, approximately 15% are singletons; the top ten hold around 7%. The sample taken for sequencing was whole blood. All receptors derive from an adult who was a healthcare worker with PCR-confirmed SARS-CoV-2 infection or an uninfected control (not recorded which).

This clonotype was seen more than once but under ten times. The chain recombines TRBV20-1 with TRBJ2-2, with TRBD2 matching over 14 bases. Germline values: CDR1 DFQATT, CDR2 SNEGSKA (reference sequence). The CDR3 is 19 amino acids. V was clipped by 0 bases and J by 5 bases; unmatched bases: 11. CDR3 sequence reads: CSARDGTSGSNARTGELFF. CDR3 coding DNA: TGCAGTGCTAGAGACGGGACTAGCGGGAGCAACGCGAGGACCGGGGAGCTGTTTTTT.

This clonotype came up many times. The chain employs TRBV20-1 and TRBJ1-1, with D possibly matching TRBD1 (6 bases). The CDR3 totals 13 residues. Trimming cost V 6 bases and J 3 bases, with 14 bases left between them. Per the germline V gene, CDR1 is DFQATT and CDR2 is SNEGSKA (reference sequence). The CDR3 nucleotides are TGCAGTGCGGACCGACAGGAGTACACTGAAGCTTTCTTT. It translates to CSADRQEYTEAFF.

This clonotype showed up many times. The chain links TRBV19 to TRBJ1-2, with a tentative D call TRBD1 (5 bases). The ends were cut back, 5 bases at V and 4 bases at J, with 11 bases in the middle. Germline V gene lookup returns CDR1 LNHDA and CDR2 SQIVND (reference sequence). This CDR3 is built from 13 residues. The CDR3 DNA follows: TGTGCCAGTAGTCCACAGGAGATCTATGGCTACACCTTC. This sequence encodes CASSPQEIYGYTF.

This rearrangement joins TRBV20-1 to TRBJ2-7; 8 positions agree with TRBD1. The V and J ends lost 6 bases and 4 bases, in that order; junction bases with no gene match: 8. Germline CDR1 DFQATT, CDR2 SNEGSKA (reference sequence). There are 13 residues in the CDR3. CDR3 region: CSARQGRVYEQYF. CDR3 DNA sequence: TGCAGTGCCAGACAGGGGCGTGTATACGAGCAGTACTTC.

This clonotype came up a few times. The genes are TRBV19 and TRBJ1-5; TRBD1 is a possible D gene (6 bases). In germline, CDR1 is LNHDA, CDR2 SQIVND (reference sequence). Between the trimmed V and J ends, which lost 5 bases and 0 bases, there was a span of 20 bases. This CDR3 is built from 18 residues. CDR3 sequence reads: CASSRWAGARNSNQPQHF. CDR3 DNA sequence: TGTGCCAGTAGTCGTTGGGCAGGGGCAAGGAATAGCAATCAGCCCCAGCATTTT.

The sample holds a few counts of this clonotype. The genes are TRBV7-9 and TRBJ2-1, with unresolved D. The ends were cut back, 5 bases at V and 8 bases at J, with 13 bases in the middle. CDR3 length: 13 residues. Germline V gene data show CDR1 as SEHNR and CDR2 as FQNEAQ (reference sequence). DNA of the CDR3: TGTGCCAGCAGCCGGATTAGCTATCATGAGCAGTTCTTC. Its protein is CASSRISYHEQFF.

This CDR3 reads CASSLTSGTNEQFF. As DNA, the CDR3 is TGTGCCAGCAGCTTGACTAGCGGAACTAATGAGCAGTTCTTC. V usage is TRBV7-9 and J usage is TRBJ2-1; 9 bases are a match to TRBD2. Germline CDR1 is SEHNR and CDR2 is FQNEAQ (reference sequence). This CDR3 spans 14 amino acids. Trimming at V came to 3 bases and at J to 7 bases, leaving 4 bases not matched to a gene.

The chain employs TRBV7-8 and TRBJ1-5; 8 bases agree with TRBD1. J lost 4 bases, V lost 7 bases, and 6 bases had no gene match. Germline CDR1 and CDR2: SGHVS and FQNEAQ. The CDR3 length is 14 residues. The CDR3 DNA reads as TGTGCCAGCATGGACGGGACAGGTAATCAGCCCCAGCATTTT. Translation: CASMDGTGNQPQHF.

This clonotype was counted a few times. CDR3 DNA sequence: TGCAGCGTTGTATCGGTAGAACCCGGAGGAGATACGCAGTATTTT. It yields the protein CSVVSVEPGGDTQYF. This sequence joins TRBV29-1 and TRBJ2-3, with D tentatively TRBD2 (5 bases). Deletions cut 4 bases from V and 5 bases from J, with 19 bases between. CDR3 length: 15 residues. CDR1 is SQVTM and CDR2 is ANQGSEA in the germline V gene.

There are a few counts of this clonotype. V is TRBV7-9 and J is TRBJ2-1; 7 bases line up with TRBD2. The germline gives CDR1 SEHNR, CDR2 FQNEAQ (reference sequence). V dropped 5 bases and J dropped 5; count of bases not matched to a gene: 12. The CDR3 extends over 16 amino acids. CDR3 coding DNA: TGTGCCAGCAGCCGCGGGGGTGGGAGAAGGCACAATGAGCAGTTCTTC. Translated, it gives CASSRGGGRRHNEQFF.

This clonotype was seen a few times. This chain links TRBV19 with TRBJ1-2; D is possibly TRBD1 (5 bases). The CDR3 is made up of 14 amino acids. V was clipped by 4 bases and J by 2 bases, with 11 bases between them. Germline lookup yields CDR1 LNHDA and CDR2 SQIVND (reference sequence). In DNA form, the CDR3 reads TGTGCCAGTAGTAGCCTGGGGCTAAACTATGGCTACACCTTC. It encodes CASSSLGLNYGYTF.

This chain links TRBV19 with TRBJ1-4; TRBD1 agrees at 7 bases. The CDR3 has 14 amino acids. With V trimmed by 7 bases and J by 7 bases, 9 bases remained unmatched. Germline loops: CDR1 LNHDA, CDR2 SQIVND (reference sequence). The CDR3 is CASTSTGRGEKLFF. The CDR3 DNA follows: TGTGCCAGTACCTCGACAGGGAGGGGTGAAAAACTGTTTTTT.

The chain couples TRBV7-8 to TRBJ2-2; 8 bases line up with TRBD2. This CDR3 spans 15 amino acids. V shed 1 base and J 7 bases; nucleotides not matched to a gene: 5. CDR1 is SGHVS, CDR2 FQNEAQ, per germline. Written as DNA, the CDR3 is TGTGCCAGCAGCTTAGTGTCTAGCGGGCACGGGGAGCTGTTTTTT. The encoded protein is CASSLVSSGHGELFF.

The gene calls are TRBV3-1 and TRBJ2-1, with D uncertain. The germline V gene has CDR1 LGHDT and CDR2 YNNKEL (reference sequence). With 2 bases removed from V and 5 bases from J, the gap between germline ends came to 10 bases. CDR3 length equals 14 residues. The CDR3 region has the DNA TGTGCCAGCAGCCAACCCCGACTGAACAATGAGCAGTTCTTC. This translates into CASSQPRLNNEQFF.

In its sample, this clonotype was seen a few times. This sequence joins TRBV19 and TRBJ1-5; 11 bases agree with TRBD1. The trim removed 7 bases at V and 1 base at J, leaving 3 bases unmatched. Germline CDR1 LNHDA, CDR2 SQIVND (reference sequence). This CDR3 contains 15 residues. The DNA for the CDR3 is TGTGCCAGTACCAGGGACAGGGGGAGCAATCAGCCCCAGCATTTT. This gives the protein CASTRDRGSNQPQHF.

This clonotype has just a few counts. The chain carries TRBV7-8 and TRBJ2-1; D is possibly TRBD2 (5 bases). The ends were cut back, 8 bases at V and 9 bases at J, with 11 bases in the middle. The CDR3 contains 11 residues. CDR1 is SGHVS, CDR2 FQNEAQ, per germline. CDR3 region: CASGSIGEQFF. CDR3 in DNA: TGTGCCAGCGGGAGCATCGGTGAGCAGTTCTTC. The complete variable domain, with remaining parts taken from reference TRBV7-8 and TRBJ2-1, reads GAGVSQSPRYKVAKRGQDVALRCDPISGHVSLFWYQQALGQGPEFLTYFQNEAQLDKSGLPSDRFFAERPEGSVSTLKIQRTQQEDSAVYLCASGSIGEQFFGPGTRLTVL.